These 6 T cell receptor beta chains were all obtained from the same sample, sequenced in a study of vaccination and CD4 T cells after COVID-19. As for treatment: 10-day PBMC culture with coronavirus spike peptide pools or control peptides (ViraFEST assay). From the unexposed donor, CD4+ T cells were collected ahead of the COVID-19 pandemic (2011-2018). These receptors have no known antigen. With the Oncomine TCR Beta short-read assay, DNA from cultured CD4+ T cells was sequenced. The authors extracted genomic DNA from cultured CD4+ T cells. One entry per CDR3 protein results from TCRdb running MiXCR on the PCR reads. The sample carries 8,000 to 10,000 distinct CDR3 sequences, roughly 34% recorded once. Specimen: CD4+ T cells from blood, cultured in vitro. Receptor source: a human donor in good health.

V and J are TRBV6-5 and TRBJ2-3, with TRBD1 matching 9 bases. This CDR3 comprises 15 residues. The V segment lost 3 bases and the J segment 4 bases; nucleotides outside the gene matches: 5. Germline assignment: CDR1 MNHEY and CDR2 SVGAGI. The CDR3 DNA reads TGTGCCAGCAGTTATGTCGGACAGGGGTCAGATACGCAGTATTTT. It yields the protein CASSYVGQGSDTQYF.

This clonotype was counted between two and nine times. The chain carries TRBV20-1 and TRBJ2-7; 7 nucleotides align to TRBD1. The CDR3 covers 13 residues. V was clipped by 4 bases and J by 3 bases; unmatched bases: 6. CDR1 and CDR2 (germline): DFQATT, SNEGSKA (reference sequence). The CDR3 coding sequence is TGCAGTGCTATGACAGGGAAAGTCTACGAGCAGTACTTC. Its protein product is CSAMTGKVYEQYF.

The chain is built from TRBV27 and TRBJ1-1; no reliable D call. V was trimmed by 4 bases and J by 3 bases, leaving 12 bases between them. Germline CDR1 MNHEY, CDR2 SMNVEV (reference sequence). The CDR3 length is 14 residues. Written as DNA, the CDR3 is TGTGCCAGCAGTTCAGGAAGGCGGGACACTGAAGCTTTCTTT. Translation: CASSSGRRDTEAFF.

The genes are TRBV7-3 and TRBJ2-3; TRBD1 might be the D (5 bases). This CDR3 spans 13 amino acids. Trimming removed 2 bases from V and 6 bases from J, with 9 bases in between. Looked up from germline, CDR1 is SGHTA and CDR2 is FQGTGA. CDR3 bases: TGTGCCAGCAGCTTACAGGGCAGCGATACGCAGTATTTT. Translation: CASSLQGSDTQYF.

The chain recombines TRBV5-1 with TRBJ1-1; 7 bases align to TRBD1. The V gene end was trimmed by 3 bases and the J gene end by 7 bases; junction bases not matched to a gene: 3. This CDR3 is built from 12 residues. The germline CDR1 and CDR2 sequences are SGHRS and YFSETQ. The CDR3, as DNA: TGCGCCAGCAGCTGGGGGACAGATGAAGCTTTCTTT. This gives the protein CASSWGTDEAFF.

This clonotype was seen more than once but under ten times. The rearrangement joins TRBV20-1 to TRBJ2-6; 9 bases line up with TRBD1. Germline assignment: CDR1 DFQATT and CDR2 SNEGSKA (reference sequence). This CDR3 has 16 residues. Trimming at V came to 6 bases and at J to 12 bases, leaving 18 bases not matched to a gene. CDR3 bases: TGCAGTGCAGTTCCCGACCCGGGACAGGGAGTATCCGTCCTGACTTTC. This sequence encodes CSAVPDPGQGVSVLTF.